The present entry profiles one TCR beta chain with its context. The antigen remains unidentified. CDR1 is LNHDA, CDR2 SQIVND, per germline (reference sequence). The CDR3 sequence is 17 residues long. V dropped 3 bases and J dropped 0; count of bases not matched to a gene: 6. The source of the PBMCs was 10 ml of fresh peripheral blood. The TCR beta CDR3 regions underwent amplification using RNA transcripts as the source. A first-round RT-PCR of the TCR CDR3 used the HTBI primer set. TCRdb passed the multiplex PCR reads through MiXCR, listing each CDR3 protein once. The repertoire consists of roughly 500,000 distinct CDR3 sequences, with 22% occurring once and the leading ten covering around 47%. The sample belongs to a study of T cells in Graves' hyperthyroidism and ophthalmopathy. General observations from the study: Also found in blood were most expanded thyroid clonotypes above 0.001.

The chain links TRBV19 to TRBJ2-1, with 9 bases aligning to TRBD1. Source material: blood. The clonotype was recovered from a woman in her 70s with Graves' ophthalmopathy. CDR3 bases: TGTGCCAGTAGTATCTCAACAGGGGGCTTCTCCTACAATGAGCAGTTCTTC. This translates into CASSISTGGFSYNEQFF.